Listed below are T cell receptor beta chains from one sample, sequenced in a study of shared clonotypes between healthy human individuals. The assay was immunoSEQ multiplex PCR, and TCRdb's table has in-frame clones only and misses some. This sample has around 2.1 million clones, with about 92% found just once. Specimen: naive CD8+ T cells from PBMCs. The receptors shown here come from a man younger than 35 in good health. Some clones in this sample may be carry-over from other donors' samples. The CDR3 runs from the conserved cysteine through the conserved F or W. The D gene is left open where the match is weak. Clone size, where shown, is once, few, many, or a class for clones that have expanded.

TRBJ2-5 | TRBV7-9 | NA | NA | TGTGCCAGCAGGCCAGGGGAAGAGACCCAGTACTTC | CASRPGEETQYF
TRBJ1-1 | TRBV30 | few | NA | TGTGCCTGGAAGACCGCCTGGGAAACTGAAGCTTTCTTT | CAWKTAWETEAFF
TRBJ2-7 | TRBV5-1 | NA | TRBD1 | TGCGCCAGCAGCTTGTCAGGGGGCTATATGCGGGAGCAGTACTTC | CASSLSGGYMREQYF
TRBJ2-3 | TRBV10-3 | NA | NA | TGTGCCATCAGTGAACACAGAGGCACAGATACGCAGTATTTT | CAISEHRGTDTQYF
TRBJ1-2 | TRBV27 | NA | NA | TGTGCCAGCAGTCCCGGGGGGGTTGGCTACACCTTC | CASSPGGVGYTF
TRBJ2-2 | TRBV5-5 | once | NA | TGTGCCAGCAGTCACTCCTTCGGTTACACCGGGGAGCTGTTTTTT | CASSHSFGYTGELFF
TRBJ2-7 | TRBV4-1 | NA | NA | TGCGCCAGCAGCCAAGCCCGGGCCGGTCCGAGGAGGGAGCAGTACTTC | CASSQARAGPRREQYF
TRBJ2-3 | TRBV27 | NA | NA | TGTGCCAGCAGTAAGTCGGACTACCACACAGATACGCAGTATTTT | CASSKSDYHTDTQYF
TRBJ2-2 | TRBV6-5 | NA | NA | TGTGCCAGCAGTTACTCTTTGGGGTTGGACGGGGAGCTGTTTTTT | CASSYSLGLDGELFF
TRBJ2-1 | TRBV29-1 | NA | TRBD2 | TGCAGCGCAGGCGGGGGGACTAGCGCCTTCCCTCATGAGCAGTTCTTC | CSAGGGTSAFPHEQFF
TRBJ2-7 | TRBV15 | NA | TRBD1 | TGTGCCACCAGTAATCGACAGGGTCGCTACGAGCAGTACTTC | CATSNRQGRYEQYF
TRBJ1-1 | TRBV7-9 | NA | TRBD1 | TGTGCCAGCAGCCAAGGACAGGCGAACACTGAAGCTTTCTTT | CASSQGQANTEAFF
TRBJ2-1 | TRBV7-9 | NA | TRBD2 | TGTGCCAGCAGCCGCCCTAGCGGGAACTACAATGAGCAGTTCTTC | CASSRPSGNYNEQFF
TRBJ2-3 | TRBV7-9 | NA | NA | TGTGCCAGCAGCCTACCCCTCGATAGCACAGATACGCAGTATTTT | CASSLPLDSTDTQYF
TRBJ2-1 | TRBV28 | NA | TRBD2 | TGTGCCAGCAGTCTGGCCCTAGCGGGCCCCTACAATGAGCAGTTCTTC | CASSLALAGPYNEQFF
TRBJ2-2 | TRBV5-1 | once | TRBD2 | TGCGCCAGCAGCTGGGTGGTTCTAGCGGGTTTCACCGGGGAGCTGTTTTTT | CASSWVVLAGFTGELFF
TRBJ2-2 | TRBV11-2 | NA | NA | TGTGCCAGCAGCCCTTGGGACACTAACACCGGGGAGCTGTTTTTT | CASSPWDTNTGELFF
TRBJ2-1 | TRBV27 | NA | NA | TGTGCCAGCAGATTATTTAACGTCAGACCCTCATTAGACAATGAGCAGTTCTTC | CASRLFNVRPSLDNEQFF
TRBJ2-1 | TRBV5-1 | NA | NA | TGCGCCAGCAGCTTGACTGGCTACAATGAGCAGTTCTTC | CASSLTGYNEQFF
TRBJ1-5 | TRBV6-5 | NA | NA | TGTGCCAGCAGTTACTCGAGGGTCGATCAGCCCCAGCATTTT | CASSYSRVDQPQHF
TRBJ2-7 | TRBV5-1 | NA | TRBD1 | TGCGCCAGCAGCTTGGGCGACAGGGGATTGTACTACGAGCAGTACTTC | CASSLGDRGLYYEQYF
TRBJ2-1 | TRBV28 | NA | NA | TGTGCCAGCGGGGACTCGCGGGAACAGTACAATGAGCAGTTCTTC | CASGDSREQYNEQFF
TRBJ2-2 | TRBV6-6 | NA | NA | TGTGCCAGCAGTTACACACTCGGTACCGGGGAGCTGTTTTTT | CASSYTLGTGELFF
TRBJ1-2 | TRBV5-4 | NA | TRBD1 | TGTGCCAGCAGCTCGGGACAGGGGATCTATGGCTACACCTTC | CASSSGQGIYGYTF
TRBJ1-2 | TRBV7-9 | NA | NA | TGTGCCAGCAGCTTAACGGGGGATGGCTACACCTTC | CASSLTGDGYTF
TRBJ1-5 | TRBV21-1 | NA | NA | TGTGCCAGCAGCAAACACAGGGCAGGTCAGCCCCAGCATTTT | CASSKHRAGQPQHF
TRBJ1-4 | TRBV7-9 | NA | TRBD1 | TGTGCCAGCAGCTTAGGCGAACAGGGGCCGCTGTTTTTT | CASSLGEQGPLFF
TRBJ1-2 | TRBV28 | NA | NA | TGTGCCAGCAGTTTACTACGGGGGGCGCAGGGCTACACCTTC | CASSLLRGAQGYTF
TRBJ2-7 | TRBV2 | NA | NA | TGTGCCAGCAGTGAAGCGCCAGGTTCGGGGTACGAGCAGTACTTC | CASSEAPGSGYEQYF
TRBJ2-7 | TRBV29-1 | once | NA | TGCAGCGCGAAGGGAACTCCGGGGCCCTACGAGCAGTACTTC | CSAKGTPGPYEQYF
TRBJ2-1 | TRBV6-5 | NA | TRBD1 | TGTGCCAGCGCCACCGGGACAGGGTCCTACAATGAGCAGTTCTTC | CASATGTGSYNEQFF
TRBJ2-7 | TRBV27 | once | TRBD2 | TGTGCCAGCAGTCCGTCCGGGGGGGATAACTCCTACGAGCAGTACTTC | CASSPSGGDNSYEQYF
TRBJ2-1 | TRBV27 | NA | TRBD2 | TGTGCCAGCAGTACCGGGACTAGCGGGAGAGATGAGCAGTTCTTC | CASSTGTSGRDEQFF
TRBJ1-4 | TRBV11-2 | NA | NA | TGTGCCAGCAGCTTAGGGGGGGCTGAAAAACTGTTTTTT | CASSLGGAEKLFF
TRBJ2-7 | TRBV7-2 | NA | NA | TGTGCCAGCAGCTTATTCTCAAACTACGAGCAGTACTTC | CASSLFSNYEQYF
TRBJ2-5 | TRBV4-2 | once | TRBD1 | TGTGCCAGCAGCCCCCCAGACGGACAGGGCCAAGAGACCCAGTACTTC | CASSPPDGQGQETQYF
TRBJ2-7 | TRBV27 | NA | NA | TGTGCCAGCAGTTCCCAGGCGAGCTCCTACGAGCAGTACTTC | CASSSQASSYEQYF
TRBJ2-1 | TRBV29-1 | NA | NA | TGCAGCGTTGAAGAAGGGAACAGGGTATACAATGAGCAGTTCTTC | CSVEEGNRVYNEQFF
TRBJ2-7 | TRBV4-3 | NA | TRBD1 | TGCGCCAGCAGCCAGCAGACAGGGGCCTACGAGCAGTACTTC | CASSQQTGAYEQYF
TRBJ2-5 | TRBV11-2 | NA | NA | TGTGCCAGCAGCTTAGCTTACAACCCACAAGAGACCCAGTACTTC | CASSLAYNPQETQYF
TRBJ2-1 | TRBV5-5 | NA | TRBD1 | TGTGCCAGCAGCTGGACAGGGTACTACAATGAGCAGTTCTTC | CASSWTGYYNEQFF
TRBJ2-4 | TRBV11-2 | NA | NA | TGTGCCAGCAGCCCTGACCGGGGCAAAAACATTCAGTACTTC | CASSPDRGKNIQYF
TRBJ2-7 | TRBV4-2 | NA | NA | TGTGCCAGCAGCCAAGAGAGGGGAAACGAGCAGTACTTC | CASSQERGNEQYF
TRBJ1-1 | TRBV2 | once | NA | TGTGCCAGCAGTGAGGGGGGAGCTTTCACTGAAGCTTTCTTT | CASSEGGAFTEAFF
TRBJ2-2 | TRBV21-1 | NA | NA | TGTGCCAGCAGCAAGCGGTGTAGCCTGGGGCTGTTTTTT | CASSKRCSLGLFF
TRBJ1-1 | TRBV7-9 | NA | NA | TGTGCCAGCAGCCGGGACGGGAGTGGTTTCTTT | CASSRDGSGFF
TRBJ2-3 | TRBV27 | NA | NA | TGTGCCAGCCTTCCTATCGGGGCAGATACGCAGTATTTT | CASLPIGADTQYF
TRBJ1-2 | TRBV25-1 | NA | TRBD1 | TGTGCCAGCCAGGGTCTTACCGGGACAGTTGGGGATGGCTACACCTTC | CASQGLTGTVGDGYTF
TRBJ2-5 | TRBV13 | NA | TRBD2 | TGTGCCAGCAGCAAACGAGGACTAGCGGAAGAGACCCAGTACTTC | CASSKRGLAEETQYF
TRBJ2-5 | TRBV28 | NA | TRBD2 | TGTGCCAGCAGTTCCCAATTAGGACTAGCGACCCAGTACTTC | CASSSQLGLATQYF
TRBJ2-1 | TRBV7-9 | NA | NA | TGTGCCAGCAGCTTTCCGGGACCAAACAATGAGCAGTTCTTC | CASSFPGPNNEQFF